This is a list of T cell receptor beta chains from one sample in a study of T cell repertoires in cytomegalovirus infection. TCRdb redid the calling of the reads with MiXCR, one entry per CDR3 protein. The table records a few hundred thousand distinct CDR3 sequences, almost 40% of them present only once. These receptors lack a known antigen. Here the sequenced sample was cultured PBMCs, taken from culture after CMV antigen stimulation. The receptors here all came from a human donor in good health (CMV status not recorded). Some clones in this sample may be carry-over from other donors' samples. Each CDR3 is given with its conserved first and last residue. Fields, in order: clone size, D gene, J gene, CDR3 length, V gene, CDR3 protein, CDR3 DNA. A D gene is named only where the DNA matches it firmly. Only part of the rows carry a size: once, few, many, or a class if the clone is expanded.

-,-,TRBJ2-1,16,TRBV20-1,CSAPTLGMSSYNEQFF,TGCAGTGCTCCGACCCTGGGGATGAGCTCCTACAATGAGCAGTTCTTC
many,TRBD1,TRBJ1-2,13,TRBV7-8,CASSLGDRRGYTF,TGTGCCAGCAGCTTAGGGGACAGGAGGGGCTACACCTTC
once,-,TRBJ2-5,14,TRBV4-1,CASSPGWDQETQYF,TGCGCCAGCAGCCCCGGTTGGGATCAAGAGACCCAGTACTTC
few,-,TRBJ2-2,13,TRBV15,CATSRVRTGELFF,TGTGCCACCAGCAGAGTGAGGACCGGGGAGCTGTTTTTT
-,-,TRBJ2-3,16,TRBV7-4,CASSRVAGRSTDTQYF,TGTGCCAGCAGCCGTGTGGCGGGACGAAGCACAGATACGCAGTATTTT
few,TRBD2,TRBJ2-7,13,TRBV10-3,CAMALAGNYEQYF,TGTGCCATGGCCCTAGCGGGAAACTACGAGCAGTACTTC
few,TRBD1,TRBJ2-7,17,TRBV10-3,CATLDRGNSINSYEQYF,TGTGCCACCCTGGACAGGGGGAACTCTATCAACTCCTACGAGCAGTACTTC
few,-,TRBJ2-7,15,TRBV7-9,CASSSSDRSSYEQYF,TGTGCCAGCAGCTCCTCTGACCGCAGCTCCTACGAGCAGTACTTC
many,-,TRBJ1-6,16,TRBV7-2,CASSLMGTGGSSPLHF,TGTGCCAGCAGTCTTATGGGAACCGGCGGGAGTTCACCCCTCCACTTT
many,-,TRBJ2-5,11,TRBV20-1,CSASGRETQYF,TGCAGTGCTAGTGGGAGAGAGACCCAGTACTTC
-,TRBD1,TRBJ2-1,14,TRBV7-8,CASSLGTDNNEQFF,TGTGCCAGCAGCTTGGGGACAGATAACAATGAGCAGTTCTTC
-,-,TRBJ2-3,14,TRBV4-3,CASSQDSRVYTQYF,TGCGCCAGCAGCCAAGATAGCAGGGTATATACGCAGTATTTT
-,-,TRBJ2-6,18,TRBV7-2,CASSLGERRGAGANVLTF,TGTGCCAGCAGCCTAGGGGAGCGGAGGGGGGCTGGGGCCAACGTCCTGACTTTC
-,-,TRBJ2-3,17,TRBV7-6,CASSLAVAGANRNTQYF,TGTGCCAGCAGCTTAGCTGTGGCAGGAGCGAACCGAAATACGCAGTATTTT
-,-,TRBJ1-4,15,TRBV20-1,CSASGGDGLNEKLFF,TGCAGTGCTAGTGGAGGGGACGGACTGAATGAAAAACTGTTTTTT
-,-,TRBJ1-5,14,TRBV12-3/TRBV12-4,CASSFRQINQPQHF,TGTGCCAGCAGTTTTCGACAGATCAATCAGCCCCAGCATTTT
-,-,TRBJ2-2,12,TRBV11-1,CASSRPLGELFF,TGTGCCAGCAGCCGACCCCTCGGGGAGCTGTTTTTT
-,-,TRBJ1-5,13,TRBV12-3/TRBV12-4,CASRGVVEGPQHF,TGTGCCAGCAGGGGGGTCGTGGAGGGGCCCCAGCATTTT
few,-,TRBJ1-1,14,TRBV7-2,CASSPHTGNTEAFF,TGTGCCAGCAGCCCCCACACAGGGAACACTGAAGCTTTCTTT
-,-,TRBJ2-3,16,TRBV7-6,CASSLKGGSSTDTQYF,TGTGCCAGCAGCTTGAAAGGGGGTTCTAGCACAGATACGCAGTATTTT
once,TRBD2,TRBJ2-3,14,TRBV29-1,CSVDLAGVGDTQYF,TGCAGCGTGGATCTAGCGGGGGTAGGAGATACGCAGTATTTT
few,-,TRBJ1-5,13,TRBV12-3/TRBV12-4,CASSLNDPQPQHF,TGTGCCAGCAGTTTAAATGACCCGCAGCCCCAGCATTTT
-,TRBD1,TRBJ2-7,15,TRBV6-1,CASSQNRGRSYEQYF,TGTGCCAGCAGCCAAAACAGGGGTAGGTCCTACGAGCAGTACTTC
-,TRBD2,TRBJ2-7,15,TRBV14,CASSRGLAETYEQYF,TGTGCCAGCAGCCGGGGACTAGCGGAAACCTACGAGCAGTACTTC
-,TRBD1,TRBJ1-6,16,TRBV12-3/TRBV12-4,CASSPGQGGPNSPLHF,TGTGCCAGCAGTCCGGGACAGGGGGGACCCAATTCACCCCTCCACTTT
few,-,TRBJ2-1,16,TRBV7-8,CASSPLYAGSYNEQFF,TGTGCCAGCAGCCCGTTGTATGCGGGATCCTACAATGAGCAGTTCTTC
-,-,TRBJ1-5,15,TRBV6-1,CASSEGRGGNQPQHF,TGTGCCAGCAGTGAAGGACGTGGGGGGAATCAGCCCCAGCATTTT
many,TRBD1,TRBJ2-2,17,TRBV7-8,CASSSYAQGEVSGELFF,TGTGCCAGCAGCTCTTACGCGCAGGGGGAAGTTTCCGGGGAGCTGTTTTTT
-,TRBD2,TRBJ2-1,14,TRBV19,CASRGGSLVNEQFF,TGTGCCAGTAGGGGCGGGAGCTTGGTTAATGAGCAGTTCTTC
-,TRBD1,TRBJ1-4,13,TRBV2,CASRDRDNEKLFF,TGTGCCAGCCGGGACAGGGATAATGAAAAACTGTTTTTT
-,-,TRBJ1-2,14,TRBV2,CASSEDSINYGYTF,TGTGCCAGCAGTGAAGACAGTATTAACTATGGCTACACCTTC
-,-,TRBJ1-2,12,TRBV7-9,CASSLRKEGYTF,TGTGCCAGCAGCTTAAGGAAAGAGGGCTACACCTTC
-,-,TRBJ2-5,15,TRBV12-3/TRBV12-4,CASSLVAGSQSAQYF,TGTGCCAGCAGTTTAGTGGCGGGGTCCCAGTCGGCCCAGTACTTC
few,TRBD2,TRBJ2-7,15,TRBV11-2,CASSEGLAGPYEQYF,TGTGCCAGCAGCGAGGGGCTAGCGGGCCCCTACGAGCAGTACTTC
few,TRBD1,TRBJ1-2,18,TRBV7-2,CASSLLSIGQGGNYGYTF,TGTGCCAGCAGCTTACTTTCGATTGGGCAGGGGGGAAACTATGGCTACACCTTC
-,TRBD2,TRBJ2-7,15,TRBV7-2,CASSLQAGEPYEQYF,TGTGCCAGCAGCTTACAAGCGGGAGAGCCCTACGAGCAGTACTTC
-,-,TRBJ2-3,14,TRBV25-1,CATLGGVSTDTQYF,TGTGCCACCCTAGGGGGGGTTAGCACAGATACGCAGTATTTT
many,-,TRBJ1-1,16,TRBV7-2,CASSLARPLLATEAFF,TGTGCCAGCAGCTTAGCCCGACCCCTTTTGGCTACTGAAGCTTTCTTT
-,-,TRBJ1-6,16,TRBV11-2,CASSLPGGPGVAPLHF,TGTGCCAGCAGTCTACCTGGGGGGCCAGGGGTAGCACCCCTCCACTTT
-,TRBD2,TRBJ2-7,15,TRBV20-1,CSATLGLAGVHEQYF,TGCAGTGCTACCCTGGGACTAGCGGGAGTCCACGAGCAGTACTTC
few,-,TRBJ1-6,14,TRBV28,CASILRGAGSPLHF,TGTGCCAGCATCCTCCGGGGGGCTGGGTCACCCCTCCACTTT